This TCR beta chain was obtained from a study of cytotoxic CD8 clonotypes in ibrutinib-treated CLL. Study-level results: Patients had baseline clonality above age-matched healthy donors, and this clonality moved with circulating CD8+ T-cell counts.

T cells were sequenced at a targeted depth of 1 in 200,000 to 1 in 1 million. Method: immunoSEQ multiplex PCR; TCRdb's copy keeps in-frame clones and lacks some. This table holds approximately 100,000 clones, 60% to 80% found once. With respect to this clone: Its specificity is unknown.

The material sequenced was PBMCs, taken after 12 months of ibrutinib treatment. The receptor's source is a human donor with chronic lymphocytic leukemia.

The CDR3: CASSSSRAAPQHF. CDR3 nucleotide sequence: TGTGCCAGCAGCTCCTCTCGAGCCGCGCCCCAGCATTTT. This chain uses TRBV6-5 with TRBJ1-5; D call uncertain. Trimming stripped 6 bases from V and 9 bases from J, with 15 bases between. Germline V gene data show CDR1 as MNHEY and CDR2 as SVGAGI. The CDR3 contains 13 residues.